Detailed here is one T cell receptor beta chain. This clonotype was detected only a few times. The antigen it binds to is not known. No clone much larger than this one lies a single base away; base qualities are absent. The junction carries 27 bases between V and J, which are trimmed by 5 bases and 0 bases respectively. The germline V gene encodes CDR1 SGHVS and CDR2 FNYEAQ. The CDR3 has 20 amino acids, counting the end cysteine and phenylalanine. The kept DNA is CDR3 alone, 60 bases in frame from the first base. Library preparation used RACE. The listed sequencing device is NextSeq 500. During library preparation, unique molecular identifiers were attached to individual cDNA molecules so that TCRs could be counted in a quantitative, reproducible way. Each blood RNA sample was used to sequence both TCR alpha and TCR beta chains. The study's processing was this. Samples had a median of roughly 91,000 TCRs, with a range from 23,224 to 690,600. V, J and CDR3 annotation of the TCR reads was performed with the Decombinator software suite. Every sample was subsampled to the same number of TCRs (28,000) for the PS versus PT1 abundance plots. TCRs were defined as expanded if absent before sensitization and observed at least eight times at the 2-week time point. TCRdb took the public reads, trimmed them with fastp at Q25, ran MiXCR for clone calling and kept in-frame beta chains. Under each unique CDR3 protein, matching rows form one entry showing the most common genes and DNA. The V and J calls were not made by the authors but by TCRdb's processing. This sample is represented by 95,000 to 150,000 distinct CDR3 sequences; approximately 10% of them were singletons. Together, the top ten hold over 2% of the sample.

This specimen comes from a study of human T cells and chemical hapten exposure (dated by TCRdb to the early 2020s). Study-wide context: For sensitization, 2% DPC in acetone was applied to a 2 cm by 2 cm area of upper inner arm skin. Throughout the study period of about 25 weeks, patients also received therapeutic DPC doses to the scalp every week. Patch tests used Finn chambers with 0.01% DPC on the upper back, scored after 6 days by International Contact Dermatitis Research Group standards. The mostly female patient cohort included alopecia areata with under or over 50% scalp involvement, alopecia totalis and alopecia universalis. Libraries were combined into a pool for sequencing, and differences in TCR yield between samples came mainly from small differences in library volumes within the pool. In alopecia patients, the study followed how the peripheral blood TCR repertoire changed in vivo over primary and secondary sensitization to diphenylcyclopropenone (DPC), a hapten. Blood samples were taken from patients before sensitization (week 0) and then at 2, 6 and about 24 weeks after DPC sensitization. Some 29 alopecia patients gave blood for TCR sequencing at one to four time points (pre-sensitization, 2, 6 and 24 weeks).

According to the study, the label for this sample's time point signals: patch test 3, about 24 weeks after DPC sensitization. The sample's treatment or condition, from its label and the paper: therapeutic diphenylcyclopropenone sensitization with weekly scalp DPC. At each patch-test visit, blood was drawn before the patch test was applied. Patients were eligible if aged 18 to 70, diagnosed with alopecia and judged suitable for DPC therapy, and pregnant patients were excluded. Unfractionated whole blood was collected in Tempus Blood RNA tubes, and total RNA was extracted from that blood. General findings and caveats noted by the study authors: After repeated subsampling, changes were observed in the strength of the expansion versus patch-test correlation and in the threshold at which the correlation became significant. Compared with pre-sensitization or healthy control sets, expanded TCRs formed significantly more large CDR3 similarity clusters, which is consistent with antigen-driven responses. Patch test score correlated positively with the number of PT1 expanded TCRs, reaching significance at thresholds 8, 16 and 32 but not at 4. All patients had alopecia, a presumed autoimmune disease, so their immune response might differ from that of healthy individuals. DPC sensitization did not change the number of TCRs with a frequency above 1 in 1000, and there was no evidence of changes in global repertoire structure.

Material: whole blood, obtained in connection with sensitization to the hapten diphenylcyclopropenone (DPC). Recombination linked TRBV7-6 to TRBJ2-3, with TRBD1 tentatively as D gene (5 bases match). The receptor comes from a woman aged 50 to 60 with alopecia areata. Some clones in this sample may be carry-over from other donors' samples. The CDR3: CASSAYLKPWQGRSTDTQYF. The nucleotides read TGTGCCAGCAGCGCCTACCTGAAACCCTGGCAGGGTAGAAGCACAGATACGCAGTATTTT.